These 22 T cell receptor beta chains share one sample of origin, sequenced in a study of T cell responses to AZD1222 COVID-19 vaccine (dated by TCRdb to about 2021). The receptor library was made with the immunoSEQ multiplex PCR assay. In its TCRdb copy, this immuneACCESS table keeps in-frame sequences only and misses some clones. Where compared with another copy, unresolved V genes explain less than half of these, and the others have no known cause. The sample has about 51,000 clones on record, roughly 90% of them singletons. 1% to 1.3% of the sample belongs to the ten largest clones. Explained via the paper, the time point label denotes: about 28 days (+/-7) after the second vaccine dose. Sequenced here: peripheral blood, sampled 28 days after the second AZD1222 dose. These receptors were obtained from an adult who received the AZD1222 COVID-19 vaccine.

The V and J genes are TRBV11-2 and TRBJ2-5; a weak D match, TRBD1 (6 bases). CDR3 length: 15 residues. V shed 5 bases and J shed 1 base, with 14 bases lying between them. CDR1 and CDR2 (germline): SGHAT, FQNNGV. The CDR3 DNA reads TGTGCCAGCAGCCCAGGACAGCAACCCCAAGAGACCCAGTACTTC. It encodes CASSPGQQPQETQYF.

CDR3 region: CSVGDRGSSYEQYF. CDR3 in DNA: TGCAGCGTTGGGGACAGAGGAAGCTCCTACGAGCAGTACTTC. The chain recombines TRBV29-1 with TRBJ2-7; 7 bases fit TRBD1. The V segment lost 4 bases and the J segment 0 bases; nucleotides outside the gene matches: 6. This CDR3 comprises 14 residues. Germline V gene lookup returns CDR1 SQVTM and CDR2 ANQGSEA.

The chain combines TRBV5-1 with TRBJ2-1; a weak D match, TRBD2 (6 bases). V was clipped by 4 bases and J by 6 bases, with 14 bases between them. The germline V gene has CDR1 SGHRS and CDR2 YFSETQ. This CDR3 spans 14 amino acids. The CDR3: CASSPGGVANEQFF. The CDR3 coding sequence is TGCGCCAGCAGCCCTGGAGGGGTCGCCAATGAGCAGTTCTTC.

V usage is TRBV6-5 and J usage is TRBJ2-7; 7 bases match TRBD1. Germline values: CDR1 MNHEY, CDR2 SVGAGI. The CDR3 covers 15 residues. J was trimmed by 1 base and V by 6 bases; bases with no gene match: 9. The CDR3 coding sequence is TGTGCCAGCAGGAACGAAGGGGGCCCGTCCTACGAGCAGTACTTC. This codes for CASRNEGGPSYEQYF.

The chain carries TRBV9 and TRBJ1-1; perhaps TRBD1 as D (6 bases). In germline, CDR1 is SGDLS, CDR2 YYNGEE. The CDR3 covers 13 residues. V lost 4 bases to trimming and J lost 4 bases, with 11 bases between them. The DNA for the CDR3 is TGTGCCAGCAGCCGTTCCAGGGGCACTGAAGCTTTCTTT. This translates into CASSRSRGTEAFF.

The gene calls are TRBV6-5 and TRBJ2-7, with no clear D. The CDR3 covers 14 residues. V dropped 6 bases and J dropped 7 bases, with 19 bases sitting between them. The germline gives CDR1 MNHEY, CDR2 SVGAGI. The CDR3: CASRPWLVGREQYF. The CDR3 DNA reads TGTGCCAGCAGGCCCTGGCTAGTAGGACGGGAGCAGTACTTC.

This clone was recorded once. The V gene is TRBV5-1, the J gene TRBJ2-7; TRBD2 aligns across 8 bases. The ends lost 1 base at V and 4 bases at J; junction bases unmatched: 4. CDR1 and CDR2 (germline): SGHRS, YFSETQ. The CDR3 has 14 residues. The CDR3, as DNA: TGCGCCAGCAGCTTGTCGGGAGGGCCTTACGAGCAGTACTTC. It translates to CASSLSGGPYEQYF.

This clone was counted a few times. The genes are TRBV5-8 and TRBJ1-6; tentatively, D is TRBD1 (6 bases). Germline V CDR1 and CDR2: SGHTS, YDEGEE. V shed 4 bases and J shed 10 bases, with 18 bases lying between them. This CDR3 comprises 15 residues. The CDR3 sequence is CASSNNRERRSPLHF. The CDR3, as DNA: TGTGCCAGCAGCAACAACAGGGAGCGAAGGTCACCCCTCCACTTT.

The chain has TRBV28 and TRBJ2-7, with D unclear. Germline V gene lookup returns CDR1 MDHEN and CDR2 SYDVKM. The CDR3 has 12 residues. Between the trimmed V and J ends, which lost 6 bases and 3 bases, there was a span of 9 bases. The CDR3 region is CASSFQNYEQYF. DNA of the CDR3: TGTGCCAGCAGCTTTCAAAACTACGAGCAGTACTTC.

The J gene is TRBJ1-1, the V gene TRBV19; D not resolved. V lost 5 bases to trimming and J lost 0 bases, with 13 bases between them. Germline assignment: CDR1 LNHDA and CDR2 SQIVND (reference sequence). CDR3 length equals 15 residues. CDR3 sequence reads: CASSPIASLNTEAFF. In DNA, the CDR3 is TGTGCCAGTAGTCCCATAGCTTCTTTGAACACTGAAGCTTTCTTT.

A note on this clone: Other DNA variants within this sample encode the same CDR3. The chain has TRBV5-1 and TRBJ1-2, with TRBD1 matching 9 bases. Germline values: CDR1 SGHRS, CDR2 YFSETQ. The CDR3 is made up of 13 amino acids. Trimming at V came to 0 bases and at J to 8 bases, leaving 2 bases not matched to a gene. The CDR3 spells CASSLGQGGGYTF. The CDR3 DNA is TGCGCCAGCAGCTTGGGACAGGGGGGAGGCTACACCTTC.

The chain has TRBV11-2 and TRBJ2-4; 9 bases line up with TRBD2. V lost 6 bases to trimming and J lost 0 bases; unmatched junction nucleotides: 12. Germline assignment: CDR1 SGHAT and CDR2 FQNNGV. The CDR3 contains 18 residues. Written as DNA, the CDR3 is TGTGCCAGCAGACTAGCGGGCGGAGCAAGAATAGCCAAAAACATTCAGTACTTC. As protein: CASRLAGGARIAKNIQYF.

The rearrangement joins TRBV7-8 to TRBJ2-2; possible D gene TRBD1, 5 bases. The V gene lost 5 bases and the J gene lost 3 bases, with 7 bases spanning the gap. The CDR3 is 13 amino acids. Germline CDR1 and CDR2: SGHVS and FQNEAQ. The CDR3 region has the DNA TGTGCCAGCAGCCAGGGATACACCGGGGAGCTGTTTTTT. Its protein is CASSQGYTGELFF.

This chain joins TRBV30 and TRBJ1-1; D uncertain. Looked up from germline, CDR1 is GTSNPN and CDR2 is SVGIG (reference sequence). This CDR3 spans 11 amino acids. The V and J ends lost 2 bases and 7 bases respectively, with 8 bases between them. The CDR3 bases are TGTGCCTGGAGTCAGACTCGTGAAGCTTTCTTT. As protein: CAWSQTREAFF.

In its sample, this clone was seen once. V and J are TRBV19 and TRBJ2-1, with D uncertain. This CDR3 has 12 amino acids. Germline V gives CDR1 LNHDA, CDR2 SQIVND (reference sequence). With 8 bases removed from V and 8 bases from J, the gap between germline ends came to 13 bases. CDR3 nucleotide sequence: TGTGCCAGTTCCCCCTCGACGGATGAGCAGTTCTTC. Its translation is CASSPSTDEQFF.

J is TRBJ1-1 and V is TRBV5-8; D possibly corresponds to TRBD1 (6 bases). CDR1 is SGHTS, CDR2 YDEGEE, per germline. This CDR3 contains 16 residues. Between the trimmed V and J ends, which lost 4 bases and 0 bases, there was a span of 16 bases. The CDR3 coding sequence is TGTGCCAGCAGCAGGTACCGGACAGCGATGAACACTGAAGCTTTCTTT. This gives the protein CASSRYRTAMNTEAFF. The whole variable domain, filled in from reference TRBV5-8 and TRBJ1-1, reads EAGVTQSPTHLIKTRGQQATLRCSPISGHTSVYWYQQALGLGLQFLLWYDEGEERNRGNFPPRFSGRQFPNYSSELNVNALELEDSALYLCASSRYRTAMNTEAFFGQGTRLTVV.

The chain is built from TRBV10-1 and TRBJ2-3; the match to TRBD2 covers 13 bases. The V gene end was trimmed by 5 bases and the J gene end by 3 bases; junction bases not matched to a gene: 2. The CDR3 spans 15 residues. Germline V lookup: CDR1 WNHNN, CDR2 SYGVQD (reference sequence). CDR3 in DNA: TGCGCCAGCAGTTCGACTAGCGGGAGGACAGATACGCAGTATTTT. The encoded protein is CASSSTSGRTDTQYF.

The chain links TRBV5-1 to TRBJ1-4; D unclear. The length of the CDR3 is 15 residues. V was shortened by 0 bases and J by 0 bases, with 6 bases between the two germline ends. Germline CDR1 is SGHRS and CDR2 is YFSETQ. The CDR3 spells CASSLGGATNEKLFF. The CDR3 coding sequence is TGCGCCAGCAGCTTGGGCGGAGCAACTAATGAAAAACTGTTTTTT.

The J gene is TRBJ2-7, the V gene TRBV18, with 8 bases fitting TRBD1. V was pared by 8 bases and J by 0 bases, with 3 bases of the junction left unmatched. This CDR3 is built from 13 residues. Germline V CDR1 and CDR2: KGHSH, LQKENI. The CDR3 DNA reads as TGTGCCAGCACTGGACAGGGCTCCTACGAGCAGTACTTC. Its protein is CASTGQGSYEQYF.

The rearrangement joins TRBV19 to TRBJ2-3, with 15 bases aligning to TRBD2. The CDR3 is 18 residues long. After removal of 5 bases from V and 2 bases from J, the junction contained 8 bases not matched to a gene. Germline V CDR1 and CDR2: LNHDA, SQIVND (reference sequence). The CDR3 reads CASSGGLAGGASTDTQYF. For the CDR3, the DNA is TGTGCCAGTAGTGGTGGACTAGCGGGAGGGGCTTCCACAGATACGCAGTATTTT.

This clone was seen a handful of times. This chain uses TRBV7-9 with TRBJ1-2; D call uncertain. This CDR3 comprises 13 residues. Germline V gene lookup returns CDR1 SEHNR and CDR2 FQNEAQ (reference sequence). V was shortened by 3 bases and J by 0 bases, with 5 bases between the two germline ends. This CDR3 is CASSLVANYGYTF. CDR3 DNA sequence: TGTGCCAGCAGCTTGGTTGCTAACTATGGCTACACCTTC.

This chain joins TRBV19 and TRBJ2-7; D gene ambiguous. Germline V gene lookup returns CDR1 LNHDA and CDR2 SQIVND (reference sequence). Trimming pared 5 bases from V and 4 bases from J, leaving 15 bases between. The CDR3 contains 14 residues. CDR3 residues: CASSSTYVGYEQYF. In DNA form, the CDR3 reads TGTGCCAGTAGTTCAACCTACGTGGGGTACGAGCAGTACTTC.